The 18 T cell receptor beta chains given below trace back to one sample, sequenced in a study of blood T cell repertoires in COVID-19. Here immunoSEQ multiplex PCR was the method, and the copy in TCRdb shows in-frame clones only, minus some. This table has some 320,000 clones, less than 85% appearing once. The material sequenced was PBMCs or T cells enriched from blood (not recorded which). These receptors all come from a woman younger than 45 who had been exposed to COVID-19.

About this clone: One end of the junction varies from germline; a read error may be responsible. The CDR3 DNA follows: TGTGTCAGCAGCCAGACAGGGGGCGCAGATACGCAGTATTTT. Its translation is CVSSQTGGADTQYF. This chain joins TRBV7-9 and TRBJ2-3; 10 positions agree with TRBD1. This CDR3 is 14 amino acids long. The germline gives CDR1 SEHNR, CDR2 FQNEAQ (reference sequence).

The V gene is TRBV21-1, the J gene TRBJ1-5. TRBV21-1 is classified as a pseudogene. The CDR3 covers 14 residues. CDR3 amino acids: CASSFGNPNQPQHF. CDR3 nucleotide sequence: TGTGCCAGCAGCTTCGGGAACCCCAATCAGCCCCAGCATTTT.

This clone appeared a few times. The chain links TRBV2 to TRBJ1-4, with D tentatively TRBD1 (6 bases). This CDR3 has 12 amino acids. Germline V CDR1 and CDR2: SNHLY, FYNNEI. Trimming left V 8 bases short and J 7 bases short, with 11 bases between. CDR3 sequence (DNA): TGTGCCAGCCGATTAGGGGGTGAAAAACTGTTTTTT. This translates into CASRLGGEKLFF.

V gene TRBV6-5 combines with J gene TRBJ1-4; D call uncertain. Trimming removed 2 bases from V and 8 bases from J, with 6 bases in between. Germline V gene lookup returns CDR1 MNHEY and CDR2 SVGAGI. CDR3 length: 12 residues. CDR3 in DNA: TGTGCCAGCAGTTACAACCAGGAAAAACTGTTTTTT. Translated, it gives CASSYNQEKLFF.

The chain employs TRBV27 and TRBJ1-2; D is undetermined. The CDR3 is 13 residues long. CDR1 and CDR2 (germline): MNHEY, SMNVEV (reference sequence). The V end lost 0 bases, the J end lost 8 bases, and 10 bases lay between the germline ends. DNA of the CDR3: TGTGCCAGCAGTTTATCAGCTGGGCAAGGCTACACCTTC. Its protein is CASSLSAGQGYTF.

The rearrangement joins TRBV11-3 to TRBJ2-1, with TRBD2 matching over 9 bases. The CDR3 length is 15 residues. CDR1 SGHNT and CDR2 YENEEA come from the germline V gene. The junction had 4 bases not matched to a gene; V was cut back by 5 bases and J by 2 bases. The CDR3 here is CASSQAGGPYNEQFF. In nucleotides, the CDR3 is TGTGCCAGCAGCCAAGCGGGGGGCCCCTACAATGAGCAGTTCTTC.

This rearrangement joins TRBV15 to TRBJ1-6, with D perhaps TRBD1 (6 bases). V lost 3 bases and J lost 5, with 11 bases in between. Germline CDR1 is LNHNV and CDR2 is YYDKDF (reference sequence). The length of the CDR3 is 15 residues. CDR3 protein: CATSRRQADNSPLHF. The DNA for the CDR3 is TGTGCCACCAGCAGGAGACAGGCAGATAATTCACCCCTCCACTTT. Filled out from reference TRBV15 and TRBJ1-6, the complete variable domain reads DAMVIQNPRYQVTQFGKPVTLSCSQTLNHNVMYWYQQKSSQAPKLLFHYYDKDFNNEADTPDNFQSRRPNTSFCFLDIRSPGLGDTAMYLCATSRRQADNSPLHFGNGTRLTVT.

The rearrangement joins TRBV1 to TRBJ1-1. TRBV1 is recorded as a pseudogene. The CDR3 spans 13 residues. CDR3 coding DNA: TGCACCAGCAATTACCGGAGGAACACTGAAGCTTTCTTT. Its protein is CTSNYRRNTEAFF.

The J gene is TRBJ1-2, the V gene TRBV28; D remains unclear. This CDR3 is 16 amino acids long. Germline CDR1 is MDHEN and CDR2 is SYDVKM. Deletions cut 3 bases from V and 1 base from J, with 15 bases between. The CDR3 is CASSLGGTALNYGYTF. The CDR3 DNA follows: TGTGCCAGCAGTTTGGGAGGAACAGCTCTTAACTATGGCTACACCTTC.

This clone has a single count. J is TRBJ1-5 and V is TRBV28; 8 bases line up with TRBD1. Trimming at V came to 8 bases and at J to 11 bases, leaving 8 bases not matched to a gene. This CDR3 is built from 12 residues. CDR1 and CDR2 (germline): MDHEN, SYDVKM. The CDR3 loop reads CASWAGGTTQHF. The CDR3 DNA sequence: TGTGCCAGCTGGGCAGGGGGCACGACCCAGCATTTT.

This chain links TRBV5-6 with TRBJ1-1; D perhaps matches TRBD1 (5 bases). V lost 6 bases to trimming and J lost 5 bases, with 17 bases between them. The V gene's germline CDR1 is SGHDT and CDR2 YYEEEE. The CDR3 covers 14 residues. As DNA, the CDR3 is TGTGCCAGCACCAAACCCAGGGAAGGTACTGAAGCTTTCTTT. As protein: CASTKPREGTEAFF.

The chain employs TRBV3-1 (or the pseudogene TRBV3-2) and TRBJ1-2, with no clear D. Germline CDR1 is LGHDT and CDR2 is YNNKEL (reference sequence). V dropped 0 bases and J dropped 2 bases, with 13 bases sitting between them. The CDR3 is 16 amino acids. The CDR3 nucleotides read TGTGCCAGCAGCCAAGATAGGAACAGACAAAACTATGGCTACACCTTC. Residues: CASSQDRNRQNYGYTF.

The genes are TRBV5-5 and TRBJ2-7, with D unclear. V was shortened by 0 bases and J by 0 bases, with 7 bases between the two germline ends. The V gene's germline CDR1 is SGHKS and CDR2 YYEKEE (reference sequence). This CDR3 contains 14 residues. CDR3 sequence (DNA): TGTGCCAGCAGCTTGGCCGGTAGCTCCTACGAGCAGTACTTC. This encodes CASSLAGSSYEQYF.

A few counts support this clone. The chain has TRBV7-9 and TRBJ2-7; D remains ambiguous. Germline V lookup: CDR1 SEHNR, CDR2 FQNEAQ (reference sequence). CDR3 size: 14 residues. Trimming left V 1 base short and J 3 bases short, with 10 bases between. CDR3 nucleotides: TGTGCCAGCAGCTTAGTAGACTCCATCTACGAGCAGTACTTC. Translating it yields CASSLVDSIYEQYF.

This clone was picked up a small number of times. This chain links TRBV14 with TRBJ2-1; D not resolved. V shed 2 bases and J shed 4 bases, with 6 bases lying between them. The CDR3 loop spans 13 amino acids. Germline V gene lookup returns CDR1 SGHDN and CDR2 FVKESK. The CDR3 loop reads CASSQYGYNEQFF. The CDR3, as DNA: TGTGCCAGCAGCCAATACGGGTACAATGAGCAGTTCTTC.

The chain couples TRBV7-3 to TRBJ1-1; a possible D gene is TRBD1 (5 bases). The CDR3 has 13 amino acids. Germline V lookup: CDR1 SGHTA, CDR2 FQGTGA. Trimming cost V 5 bases and J 5 bases, with 12 bases left between them. The CDR3 DNA reads TGTGCCAGCAGCCCGGACGGGGGGACTGAAGCTTTCTTT. It specifies CASSPDGGTEAFF.

The rearrangement links TRBV9 to TRBJ2-2; 10 nucleotides match TRBD1. V gave up 3 bases and J gave up 4 bases; unmatched junction bases: 6. The CDR3 consists of 16 residues. Germline loops: CDR1 SGDLS, CDR2 YYNGEE. CDR3 coding DNA: TGTGCCAGCAGCGCATACCGGGACAGGGGCACCGGGGAGCTGTTTTTT. This encodes CASSAYRDRGTGELFF.

This chain joins TRBV7-2 and TRBJ1-1; 9 bases map to TRBD1. V shed 3 bases and J 5 bases; nucleotides not matched to a gene: 10. Germline CDR1 is SGHTA and CDR2 is FQGNSA. CDR3 size: 16 residues. CDR3 region: CASSFESGQGKTEAFF. The CDR3 DNA reads as TGTGCCAGCAGCTTCGAGTCGGGACAGGGTAAAACTGAAGCTTTCTTT.